This T cell receptor (beta chain) stems from a study of T-cell memory formation after mild COVID-19. Study-wide context: Largely donor-specific TCR clusters were found. Study results and caveats: CD4/CD8 balance characterized clones contracting day 15 to 85, and CD4+ skew characterized later expanders.

TCRdb reprocessed the 5' RACE reads with MiXCR, giving one entry per CDR3 protein. The table has under 150,000 distinct CDR3 sequences, roughly 15% seen once. In regard to this clonotype: Its target is unknown.

The V gene's germline CDR1 is SEHNR and CDR2 FQNEAQ (reference sequence). J lost 0 bases, V lost 7 bases, and 16 bases had no gene match. The CDR3 is 18 residues long. Input material: PBMCs or a T cell subset sorted from them (not recorded which). V gene TRBV7-9 combines with J gene TRBJ1-1, with 8 bases fitting TRBD1. The TCR comes from an adult woman who had mild COVID-19 (a few samples of this study predate the infection). Cell type and time point are not known. The CDR3 region is CASNPLRAGGAMNTEAFF. The CDR3 coding sequence is TGTGCCAGCAACCCCCTTCGGGCAGGGGGCGCAATGAACACTGAAGCTTTCTTT. The variable domain in full, completed from reference TRBV7-9 and TRBJ1-1, reads DTGVSQNPRHKITKRGQNVTFRCDPISEHNRLYWYRQTLGQGPEFLTYFQNEAQLEKSRLLSDRFSAERPKGSFSTLEIQRTEQGDSAMYLCASNPLRAGGAMNTEAFFGQGTRLTVV.